This T cell receptor beta chain appears in the sequencing data of a study of blood T cell repertoires in COVID-19 (dated by TCRdb to about 2020). About the study as a whole: Samples covering the acute and convalescent phases of COVID-19 were provided by collaborators in the United States, Italy and Spain. The material from the prospective study consisted of cDNA or gDNA derived from T cells, B-cell-depleted T cells, or PBMCs. Deeply sampled blood TCRbeta repertoires from subjects exposed to, actively infected with, or recovered from COVID-19 were included in the dataset. The repertoires were made available in a free public database intended to serve as a resource for research on the immune response to SARS-CoV-2. Samples were obtained from the ongoing ImmuneRACE study (first 160 participants) and from about 1,300 subjects provided by 6 global collaborators. A de-identified subject ID, COVID-19 status, age in years and sex were almost always included in the sample metadata. Where available, HLA class I and class II types were obtained from metadata supplied by the sample provider rather than from assay-based typing.

One collaborating source in Seattle enrolled patients while the patients were actively infected and followed the patients over time throughout the course of disease. Collaborating institutions collected whole blood in K2EDTA tubes following their own protocols. For TCRbeta analysis, collaborators shipped samples as frozen whole blood, isolated PBMCs, or DNA extracted from either of those sample types. Cut back by 4 bases and 13 bases, the V and J ends lie 11 bases apart. The germline V gene yields MDHEN for CDR1 and SYDVKM for CDR2. The CDR3, from cysteine to phenylalanine, totals 11 residues. The CDR3 DNA has 33 bases and is translated from base 1. In the case of this clone: This clone's antigen is unknown. No clone much larger than this one lies a single base away; base qualities are absent.

What the work shows at the level of the full study, not this receptor alone: The quantity of clinical and demographic metadata differed by source and by participant and was supplied without curation.

The immunoSEQ Assay, a bias-controlled multiplex PCR, was used to amplify TCRbeta CDR3 regions from genomic DNA. In the paper's pipeline: Within the assay, amplification of reference gene primers was used to estimate how many nucleated cells each sample contained. To quantify the absolute abundance of each unique TCRbeta CDR3 rearrangement, sequence reads were collapsed and filtered. For each sample, productive Simpson clonality was calculated by taking the square root of Simpson's diversity index across productive rearrangements. Drawn from immuneACCESS, this table holds only the in-frame rearrangements with V and J called that TCRdb kept. Clones are partly lost; checked studies trace under half to an unresolved V gene and leave the rest unexplained. The DNA gave D and trimming, while V, J and clone size come from that table. The sample table contains 300,000 to 350,000 clones; only one count was recorded for 90% of them. The leading ten clones occupy more than 6% of the sample.

The sequence is built from TRBV28 and TRBJ1-5, with a weak D call of TRBD1 (6 bases match). Sequencing was performed on peripheral blood. The receptor's source is a woman aged 25-40 years with COVID-19, enrolled during active disease. The DNA reads TGTGCCAGCAGTTCGGGAGGGGGGCAGCATTTT. Translation gives CASSSGGGQHF.